These 15 T cell receptor beta chains were all obtained from the same sample, sequenced in a study of blood T cell repertoires in COVID-19 (dated by TCRdb to the early 2020s). The library was prepared using the immunoSEQ multiplex PCR assay. TCRdb holds this immuneACCESS table with in-frame rearrangements only. Some clones are missing; in checked studies, unresolved V genes explain under half, and the rest has no known cause. In all, the sample holds about 170,000 clones, and around nine tenths of those were seen once. The top ten clonotypes cover roughly 0.53% of the sample. Material: peripheral blood. The receptors derive from a man in his 60s with COVID-19, enrolled during active disease.

V gene TRBV20-1 combines with J gene TRBJ1-2; D is possibly TRBD1 (5 bases). Per the germline V gene, CDR1 is DFQATT and CDR2 is SNEGSKA (reference sequence). The V and J ends lost 3 bases and 7 bases respectively, with 18 bases between them. The CDR3 sequence is 14 residues long. This CDR3 is CSASPRDSVSGYTF. The CDR3, as DNA: TGCAGTGCTAGTCCTCGGGACTCTGTCTCTGGCTACACCTTC.

The chain joins TRBV18 to TRBJ2-5; D perhaps matches TRBD1 (6 bases). Germline V gene data show CDR1 as KGHSH and CDR2 as LQKENI. The CDR3 contains 14 residues. Between the trimmed V and J ends, which lost 2 bases and 2 bases, there was a span of 9 bases. The CDR3 sequence: CASSPRQAQETQYF. In DNA, the CDR3 is TGTGCCAGCTCACCAAGACAGGCACAAGAGACCCAGTACTTC. Full variable domain (rest looked up from reference TRBV18 and TRBJ2-5): NAGVMQNPRHLVRRRGQEARLRCSPMKGHSHVYWYRQLPEEGLKFMVYLQKENIIDESGMPKERFSAEFPKEGPSILRIQQVVRGDSAAYFCASSPRQAQETQYFGPGTRLLVL.

V usage is TRBV7-2 and J usage is TRBJ2-5; 8 bases line up with TRBD1. Germline values: CDR1 SGHTA, CDR2 FQGNSA. The CDR3 contains 13 residues. J was trimmed by 2 bases and V by 5 bases; bases with no gene match: 1. DNA for the CDR3: TGTGCCAGCAGCCGGGACAGGCAAGAGACCCAGTACTTC. This gives the protein CASSRDRQETQYF.

The genes are TRBV4-2 and TRBJ2-3, with 12 bases that match TRBD2. V shed 5 bases, J shed 4 bases, and the junction held 10 bases outside the gene matches. Per germline, CDR1 LGHNA and CDR2 YNFKEQ. The CDR3 has 17 residues. This chain's CDR3 is CASSGGGLAGSADTQYF. DNA of the CDR3: TGTGCCAGCAGCGGCGGAGGACTAGCGGGATCCGCAGATACGCAGTATTTT.

V is TRBV12-3 or TRBV12-4 and J is TRBJ1-4, with a possible D match to TRBD1 (6 bases). This CDR3 has 13 residues. The V end was cut by 1 base, the J end by 8 bases, with 8 bases between. CDR3 coding DNA: TGTGCCAGCAGTTTAGACAGGGACGAAAAACTGTTTTTT. This translates into CASSLDRDEKLFF.

J is TRBJ2-7 and V is TRBV27, with D hard to call. This CDR3 is 12 amino acids long. Trimming shortened V by 4 bases and J by 7 bases, and 11 bases separated the two germline ends. CDR1 is MNHEY, CDR2 SMNVEV, per germline (reference sequence). CDR3 sequence (DNA): TGTGCCAGCAGTTCGGGTTTCGGGGAGCAGTACTTC. Protein product: CASSSGFGEQYF.

A few counts support this clone. V gene TRBV19 combines with J gene TRBJ2-1; D not certain. The V gene lost 4 bases and the J gene lost 6 bases, with 10 bases spanning the gap. The CDR3 runs to 13 residues. CDR1 is LNHDA and CDR2 is SQIVND in the germline V gene (reference sequence). The CDR3 here is CASSTQYLNEQFF. In DNA, the CDR3 is TGTGCCAGTAGTACTCAGTATCTCAATGAGCAGTTCTTC.

The genes are TRBV7-9 and TRBJ1-1; a weak D match, TRBD1 (6 bases). Germline V gives CDR1 SEHNR, CDR2 FQNEAQ (reference sequence). V was clipped by 5 bases and J by 6 bases, with 16 bases between them. This CDR3 has 14 residues. The DNA for the CDR3 is TGTGCCAGCAGCCGAACCCAGGGGAGCCCTGAAGCTTTCTTT. Protein: CASSRTQGSPEAFF.

The genes are TRBV2 and TRBJ2-5, with D unclear. Trimming removed 8 bases at V and 3 bases at J, with 16 bases between. The CDR3 has 14 residues. CDR1 is SNHLY, CDR2 FYNNEI, per germline. The CDR3 here is CASSMLLTKETQYF. The CDR3 coding sequence is TGTGCCAGCTCGATGCTCCTAACCAAAGAGACCCAGTACTTC.

This rearrangement joins TRBV16 to TRBJ1-1; 8 positions match TRBD1. CDR1 is KGHSY, CDR2 FQNENV, per germline. CDR3 length equals 14 residues. The J segment lost 5 bases and the V segment lost 4 bases, leaving 6 bases of the junction unmatched. The CDR3, as DNA: TGTGCCAGCAGCCGGACAGGGTGGGGTACTGAAGCTTTCTTT. This gives the protein CASSRTGWGTEAFF.

The rearrangement uses TRBV6-5 and TRBJ1-2, with D possibly matching TRBD1 (6 bases). The V and J ends lost 7 bases and 0 bases respectively, with 9 bases between them. The CDR3 extends over 13 amino acids. Per germline, CDR1 MNHEY and CDR2 SVGAGI. The CDR3: CASMTGANYGYTF. The CDR3 region has the DNA TGTGCCAGCATGACAGGCGCTAACTATGGCTACACCTTC.

The rearrangement joins TRBV24-1 to TRBJ1-1; TRBD1 agrees at 9 bases. The CDR3 length is 17 residues. The trim removed 3 bases at V and 5 bases at J, leaving 12 bases unmatched. Germline V lookup: CDR1 KGHDR, CDR2 SFDVKD. The CDR3 region has the DNA TGTGCCACCAGTGATACCCCGACGACAGGGGGGAGGACTGAAGCTTTCTTT. This gives the protein CATSDTPTTGGRTEAFF.

The J gene is TRBJ2-1, the V gene TRBV15, with 10 bases fitting TRBD2. CDR1 is LNHNV, CDR2 YYDKDF, per germline (reference sequence). The trim removed 3 bases at V and 7 bases at J, leaving 6 bases unmatched. The CDR3 length is 15 residues. The CDR3 loop is CATSRLAGAVNEQFF. CDR3 nucleotides: TGTGCCACCAGCAGGCTAGCGGGAGCTGTTAATGAGCAGTTCTTC.

The chain couples TRBV5-1 to TRBJ2-3; 7 nucleotides align to TRBD2. With 0 bases clipped from V and 2 bases from J, the junction kept 6 bases outside the gene matches. The CDR3 loop spans 16 amino acids. CDR1 is SGHRS, CDR2 YFSETQ, per germline. CDR3 nucleotide sequence: TGCGCCAGCAGCTTGGGGCGAGCGGGGAACACAGATACGCAGTATTTT. It specifies CASSLGRAGNTDTQYF.

This clone came up a few times. This CDR3 reads CASSQDWGVPGYTF. CDR3 DNA sequence: TGTGCCAGCAGCCAAGATTGGGGGGTCCCTGGCTACACCTTC. J is TRBJ1-2 and V is TRBV14; maybe TRBD1 (5 bases). The CDR3 sequence is 14 residues long. Deletions cut 0 bases from V and 7 bases from J, with 12 bases between. Germline V gene sequence: CDR1 SGHDN, CDR2 FVKESK.